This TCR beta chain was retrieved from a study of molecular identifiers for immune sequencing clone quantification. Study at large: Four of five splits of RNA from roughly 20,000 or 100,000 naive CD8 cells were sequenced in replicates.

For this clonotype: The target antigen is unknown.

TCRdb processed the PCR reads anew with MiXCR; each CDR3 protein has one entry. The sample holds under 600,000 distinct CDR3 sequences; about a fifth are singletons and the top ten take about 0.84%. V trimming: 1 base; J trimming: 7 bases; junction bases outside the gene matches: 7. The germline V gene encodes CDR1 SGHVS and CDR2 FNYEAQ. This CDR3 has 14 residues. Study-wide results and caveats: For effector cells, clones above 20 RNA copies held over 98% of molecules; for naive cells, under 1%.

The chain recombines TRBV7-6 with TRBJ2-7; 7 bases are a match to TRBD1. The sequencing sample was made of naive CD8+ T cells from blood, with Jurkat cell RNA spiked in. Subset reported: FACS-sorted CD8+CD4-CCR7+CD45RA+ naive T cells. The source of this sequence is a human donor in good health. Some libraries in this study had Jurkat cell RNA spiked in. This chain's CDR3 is CASSLEQGNWEQYF. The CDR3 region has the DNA TGTGCCAGCAGCTTAGAACAGGGGAATTGGGAGCAGTACTTC.